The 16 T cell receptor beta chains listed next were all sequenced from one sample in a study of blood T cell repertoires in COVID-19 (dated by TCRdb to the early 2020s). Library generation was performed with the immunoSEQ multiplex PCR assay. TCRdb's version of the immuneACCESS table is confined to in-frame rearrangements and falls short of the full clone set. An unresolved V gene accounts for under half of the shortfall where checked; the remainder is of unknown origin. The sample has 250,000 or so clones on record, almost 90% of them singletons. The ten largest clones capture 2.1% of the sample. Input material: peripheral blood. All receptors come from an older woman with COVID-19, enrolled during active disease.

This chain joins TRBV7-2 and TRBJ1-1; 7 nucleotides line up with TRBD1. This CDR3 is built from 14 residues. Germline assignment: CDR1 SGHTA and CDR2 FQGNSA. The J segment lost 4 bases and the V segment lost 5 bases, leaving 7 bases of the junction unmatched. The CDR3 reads CASSLLTGPTEAFF. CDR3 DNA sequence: TGTGCCAGCAGCCTACTGACAGGGCCCACTGAAGCTTTCTTT.

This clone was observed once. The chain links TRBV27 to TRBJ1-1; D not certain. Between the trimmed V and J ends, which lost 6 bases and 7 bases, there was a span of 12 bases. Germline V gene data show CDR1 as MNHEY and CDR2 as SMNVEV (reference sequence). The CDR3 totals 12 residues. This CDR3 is CASSHLSGEAFF. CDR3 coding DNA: TGTGCCAGCAGCCATCTGTCCGGTGAAGCTTTCTTT.

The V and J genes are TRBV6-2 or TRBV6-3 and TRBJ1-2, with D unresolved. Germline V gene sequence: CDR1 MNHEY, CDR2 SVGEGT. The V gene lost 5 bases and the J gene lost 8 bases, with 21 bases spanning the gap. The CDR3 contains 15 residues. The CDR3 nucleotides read TGTGCCAGCAGTCTACGGCCGGGGAGAGTGGAAGGCTACACCTTC. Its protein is CASSLRPGRVEGYTF.

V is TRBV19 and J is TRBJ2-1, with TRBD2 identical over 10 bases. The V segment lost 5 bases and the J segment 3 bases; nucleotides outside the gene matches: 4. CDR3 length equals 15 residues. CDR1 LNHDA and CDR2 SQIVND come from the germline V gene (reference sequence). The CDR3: CASSLAGDFYNEQFF. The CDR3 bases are TGTGCCAGTAGTCTAGCGGGGGACTTCTACAATGAGCAGTTCTTC.

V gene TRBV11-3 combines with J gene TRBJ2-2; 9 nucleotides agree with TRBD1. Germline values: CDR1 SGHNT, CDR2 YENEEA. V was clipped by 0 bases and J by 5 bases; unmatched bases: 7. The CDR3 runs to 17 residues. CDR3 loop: CASSLEGPGTGTGELFF. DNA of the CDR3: TGTGCCAGCAGCTTAGAGGGGCCCGGGACAGGGACCGGGGAGCTGTTTTTT.

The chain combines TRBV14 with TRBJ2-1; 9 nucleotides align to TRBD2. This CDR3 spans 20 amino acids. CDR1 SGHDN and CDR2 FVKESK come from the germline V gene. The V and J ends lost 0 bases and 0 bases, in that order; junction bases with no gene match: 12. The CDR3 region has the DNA TGTGCCAGCAGCCAAGATTCTTCGCTAGCGGGAAGGAGCTCCTACAATGAGCAGTTCTTC. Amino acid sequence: CASSQDSSLAGRSSYNEQFF.

In DNA form, the CDR3 reads TGTGCCAGCAGCCCCGGACAGAATCGCTATGGCTACACCTTC. Translated: CASSPGQNRYGYTF. This chain connects TRBV6-5 to TRBJ1-2; D is perhaps TRBD1 (6 bases). Germline lookup yields CDR1 MNHEY and CDR2 SVGAGI. V lost 6 bases and J 4 bases, leaving 15 bases between the germline ends. CDR3 length: 14 amino acids.

The CDR3 bases are TGTGCCAGCAGTTTCGGCGGGGGGGACCGCTACGAGCAGTACTTC. This gives the protein CASSFGGGDRYEQYF. The chain uses TRBV27 and TRBJ2-7; 9 nucleotides match TRBD2. CDR1 MNHEY and CDR2 SMNVEV come from the germline V gene (reference sequence). Trimming took 3 bases from V and 3 from J; bases not matched to a gene: 6. This CDR3 spans 15 amino acids.

CDR3 coding DNA: TGCGCCAGCAGCTTGGGTGGGGCGACTCACTATGGCTACACCTTC. This gives the protein CASSLGGATHYGYTF. The J gene is TRBJ1-2, the V gene TRBV5-1; TRBD1 might be the D (5 bases). Trimming took 0 bases from V and 3 from J, leaving 12 bases between them. Germline V lookup: CDR1 SGHRS, CDR2 YFSETQ. The CDR3 loop spans 15 amino acids. The variable domain in full, completed from reference TRBV5-1 and TRBJ1-2, reads KAGVTQTPRYLIKTRGQQVTLSCSPISGHRSVSWYQQTPGQGLQFLFEYFSETQRNKGNFPGRFSGRQFSNSRSEMNVSTLELGDSALYLCASSLGGATHYGYTFGSGTRLTVV.

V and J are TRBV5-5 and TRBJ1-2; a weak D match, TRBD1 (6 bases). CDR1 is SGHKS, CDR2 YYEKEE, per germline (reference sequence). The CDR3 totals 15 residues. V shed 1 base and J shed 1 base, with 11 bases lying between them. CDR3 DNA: TGTGCCAGCAGCTTGATCGCAGGGGATAACTATGGCTACACCTTC. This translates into CASSLIAGDNYGYTF.

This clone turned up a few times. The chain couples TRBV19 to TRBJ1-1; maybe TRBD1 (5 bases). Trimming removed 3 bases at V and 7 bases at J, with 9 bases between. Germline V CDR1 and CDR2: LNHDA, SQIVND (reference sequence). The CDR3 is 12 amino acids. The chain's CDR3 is CASSIREGEAFF. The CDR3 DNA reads TGTGCCAGTAGTATCAGGGAGGGTGAAGCTTTCTTT.

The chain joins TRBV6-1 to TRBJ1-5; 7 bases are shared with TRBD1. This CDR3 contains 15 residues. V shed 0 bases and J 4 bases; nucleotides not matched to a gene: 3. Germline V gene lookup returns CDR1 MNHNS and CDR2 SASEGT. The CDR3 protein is CASSEAGQWNQPQHF. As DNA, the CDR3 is TGTGCCAGCAGTGAAGCGGGACAGTGGAATCAGCCCCAGCATTTT.

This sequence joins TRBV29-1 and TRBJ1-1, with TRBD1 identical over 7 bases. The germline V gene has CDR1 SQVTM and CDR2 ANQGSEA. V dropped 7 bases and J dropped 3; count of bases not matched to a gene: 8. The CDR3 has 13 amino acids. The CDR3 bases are TGCAGCGCCAAAACAGGGGTGGACACTGAAGCTTTCTTT. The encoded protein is CSAKTGVDTEAFF.

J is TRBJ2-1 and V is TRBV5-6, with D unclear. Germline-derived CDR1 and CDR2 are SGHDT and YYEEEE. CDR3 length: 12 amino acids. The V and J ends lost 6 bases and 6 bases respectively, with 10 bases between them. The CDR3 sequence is CASTYSSNEQFF. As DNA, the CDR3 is TGTGCCAGCACCTACAGCAGCAATGAGCAGTTCTTC.

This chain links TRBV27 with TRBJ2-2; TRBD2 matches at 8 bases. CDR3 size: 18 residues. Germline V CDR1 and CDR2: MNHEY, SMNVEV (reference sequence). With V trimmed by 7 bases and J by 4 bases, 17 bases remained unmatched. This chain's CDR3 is CASTLGVVAGGPTGELFF. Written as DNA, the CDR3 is TGTGCCAGCACCCTCGGGGTGGTTGCGGGGGGCCCCACCGGGGAGCTGTTTTTT.

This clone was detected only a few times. In nucleotides, the CDR3 is TGCGCCAGCAGCTTGGCGAGGATATTGGACAGGGGTGACTATGGCTACACCTTC. It codes for CASSLARILDRGDYGYTF. V gene TRBV5-1 combines with J gene TRBJ1-2; 9 bases fit TRBD1. V gave up 0 bases and J gave up 3 bases; unmatched junction bases: 12. Germline CDR1 SGHRS, CDR2 YFSETQ. The CDR3 spans 18 residues.